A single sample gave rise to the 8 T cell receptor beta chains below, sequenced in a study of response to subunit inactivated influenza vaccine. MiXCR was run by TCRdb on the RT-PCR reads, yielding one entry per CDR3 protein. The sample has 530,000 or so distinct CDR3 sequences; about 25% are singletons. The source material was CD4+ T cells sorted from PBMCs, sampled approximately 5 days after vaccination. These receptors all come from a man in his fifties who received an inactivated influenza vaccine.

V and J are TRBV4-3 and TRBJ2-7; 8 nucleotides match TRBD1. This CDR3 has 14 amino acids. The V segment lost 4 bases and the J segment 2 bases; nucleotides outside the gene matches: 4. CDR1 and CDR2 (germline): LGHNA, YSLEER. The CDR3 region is CASSPTGDAYEQYF. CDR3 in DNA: TGCGCCAGCAGCCCGACAGGGGATGCCTACGAGCAGTACTTC.

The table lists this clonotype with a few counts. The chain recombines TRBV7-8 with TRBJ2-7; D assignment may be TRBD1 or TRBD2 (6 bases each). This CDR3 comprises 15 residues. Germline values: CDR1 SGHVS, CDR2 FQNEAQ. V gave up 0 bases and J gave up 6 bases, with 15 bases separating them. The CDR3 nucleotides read TGTGCCAGCAGCTTAGCCGGGGGCGTTAGTGGCGAGCAGTACTTC. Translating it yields CASSLAGGVSGEQYF.

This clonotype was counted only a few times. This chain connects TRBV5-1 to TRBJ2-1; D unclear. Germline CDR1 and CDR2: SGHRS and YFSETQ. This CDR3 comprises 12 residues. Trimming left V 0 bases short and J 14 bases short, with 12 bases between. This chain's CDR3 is CASSLVSSVKFF. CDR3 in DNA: TGCGCCAGCAGCTTGGTTAGTTCCGTAAAGTTCTTC.

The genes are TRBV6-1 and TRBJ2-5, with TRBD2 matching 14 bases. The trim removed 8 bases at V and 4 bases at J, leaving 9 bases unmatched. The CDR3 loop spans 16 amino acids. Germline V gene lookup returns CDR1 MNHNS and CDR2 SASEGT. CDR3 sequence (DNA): TGTGCCAGCTCCCCGACCGGACTAGCGGGAGGAGAGACCCAGTACTTC. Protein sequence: CASSPTGLAGGETQYF.

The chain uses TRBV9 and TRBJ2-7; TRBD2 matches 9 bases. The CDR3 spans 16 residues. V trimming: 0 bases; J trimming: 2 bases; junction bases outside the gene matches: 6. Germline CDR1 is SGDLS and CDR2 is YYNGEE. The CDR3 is CASSVGGSGSPYEQYF. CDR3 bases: TGTGCCAGCAGCGTAGGTGGTAGCGGGAGTCCCTACGAGCAGTACTTC.

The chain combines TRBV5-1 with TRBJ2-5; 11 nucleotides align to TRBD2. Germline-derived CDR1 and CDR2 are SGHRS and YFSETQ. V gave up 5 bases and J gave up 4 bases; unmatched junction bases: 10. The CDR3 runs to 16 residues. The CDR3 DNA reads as TGCGCCAGCAGTAACGGCCGCCTAGCGGGAGGAGAGACCCAGTACTTC. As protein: CASSNGRLAGGETQYF.

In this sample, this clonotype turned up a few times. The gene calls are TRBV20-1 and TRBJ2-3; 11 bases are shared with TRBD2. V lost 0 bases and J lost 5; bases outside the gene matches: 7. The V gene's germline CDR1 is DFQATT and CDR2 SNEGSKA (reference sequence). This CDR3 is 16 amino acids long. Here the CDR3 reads CSARDGSGGDGDTQYF. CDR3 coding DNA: TGCAGTGCTAGAGATGGTAGCGGGGGGGATGGAGATACGCAGTATTTT.

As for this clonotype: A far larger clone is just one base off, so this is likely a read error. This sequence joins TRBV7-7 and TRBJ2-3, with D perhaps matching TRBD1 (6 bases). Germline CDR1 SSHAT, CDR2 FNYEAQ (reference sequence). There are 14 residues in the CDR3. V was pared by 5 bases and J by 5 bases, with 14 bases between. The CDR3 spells CASSLGTSRDTQYF. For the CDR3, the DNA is TGTGCCAGCAGCCTCGGGACATCCAGAGATACGCAGTATTTT.